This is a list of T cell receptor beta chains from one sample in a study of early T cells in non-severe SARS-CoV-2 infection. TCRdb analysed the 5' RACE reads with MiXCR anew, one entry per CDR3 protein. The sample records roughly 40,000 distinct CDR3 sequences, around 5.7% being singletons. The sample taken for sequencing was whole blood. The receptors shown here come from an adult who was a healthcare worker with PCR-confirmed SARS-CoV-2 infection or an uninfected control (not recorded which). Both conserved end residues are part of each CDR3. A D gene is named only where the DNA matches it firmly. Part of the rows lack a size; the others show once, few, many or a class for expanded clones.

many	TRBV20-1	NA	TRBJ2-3	CSEQIAESTDTQYF	TGCAGTGAACAGATAGCGGAATCCACAGATACGCAGTATTTT
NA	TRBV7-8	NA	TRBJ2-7	CASSLASGNGEQYF	TGTGCCAGCAGCTTAGCGTCGGGAAACGGCGAGCAGTACTTC
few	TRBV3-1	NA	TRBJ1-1	CASSHLTNTEAFF	TGTGCCAGCAGCCACCTTACGAACACTGAAGCTTTCTTT
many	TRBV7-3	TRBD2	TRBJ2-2	CASSLFPSGRDTGELFF	TGTGCCAGCAGCTTATTTCCTAGCGGGAGAGACACCGGGGAGCTGTTTTTT
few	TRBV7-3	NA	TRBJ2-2	CASSYLAGSTGELFF	TGTGCCAGCAGCTACCTGGCAGGGTCCACCGGGGAGCTGTTTTTT
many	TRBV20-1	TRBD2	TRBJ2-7	CGAGGTSGYEQYF	TGCGGAGCCGGTGGGACTAGCGGTTACGAGCAGTACTTC
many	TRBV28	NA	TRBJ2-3	CASSPDVEDTQYF	TGTGCCAGCAGCCCGGATGTCGAGGATACGCAGTATTTT
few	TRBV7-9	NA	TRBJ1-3	CASSLRTQGSDTIYF	TGTGCCAGCAGCCTCCGGACCCAGGGTAGTGACACCATATATTTT
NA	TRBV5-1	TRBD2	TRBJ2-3	CASSQGLAEEVDTQYF	TGCGCCAGCAGCCAAGGACTAGCGGAGGAGGTGGATACGCAGTATTTT
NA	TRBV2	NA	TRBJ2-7	CASSEASLYEQYF	TGTGCCAGCAGTGAAGCCAGCCTCTACGAGCAGTACTTC
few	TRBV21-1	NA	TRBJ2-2	CASSNPREGGYTGELFF	TGTGCCAGCAGCAATCCTCGCGAGGGTGGTTACACCGGGGAGCTGTTTTTT
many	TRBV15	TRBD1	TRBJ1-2	CATSRGTGYGYTF	TGTGCCACCAGCAGAGGGACAGGGTATGGCTACACCTTC
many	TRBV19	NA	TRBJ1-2	CASSLGWGYTF	TGTGCCAGTAGCCTCGGTTGGGGCTACACCTTC
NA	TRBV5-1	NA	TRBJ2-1	CASSLEGDGEQFF	TGCGCCAGCAGCTTGGAGGGAGATGGTGAGCAGTTCTTC
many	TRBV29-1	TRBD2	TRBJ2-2	CSVAVPGLAAGRGAGELFF	TGCAGCGTTGCGGTTCCGGGACTAGCGGCCGGTAGAGGGGCCGGGGAGCTGTTTTTT
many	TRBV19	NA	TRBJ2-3	CASTSGGTDTQYF	TGTGCCAGCACGAGCGGAGGCACAGATACGCAGTATTTT
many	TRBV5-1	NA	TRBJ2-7	CASSSLPSYEQYF	TGCGCCAGCAGCTCCCTACCCTCCTACGAGCAGTACTTC
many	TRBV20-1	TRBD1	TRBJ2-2	CSARRTGTGELFF	TGCAGTGCCCGCAGGACAGGCACCGGGGAGCTGTTTTTT
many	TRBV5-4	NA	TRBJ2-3	CASRQGLGLTDTQYF	TGTGCCAGCCGCCAGGGACTTGGACTAACAGATACGCAGTATTTT
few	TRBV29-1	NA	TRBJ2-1	CSVDGGTYNEQFF	TGCAGCGTTGACGGCGGGACCTACAATGAGCAGTTCTTC
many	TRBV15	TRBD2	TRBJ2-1	CATSYRAQAGRASGSVYPQFF	TGTGCCACCAGCTACCGCGCCCAGGCAGGTCGGGCTAGCGGGAGTGTTTACCCGCAGTTCTTC
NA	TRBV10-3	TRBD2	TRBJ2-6	CAISDLVAAGAAGANVLTF	TGTGCCATCAGTGACTTGGTTGCCGCGGGAGCGGCGGGGGCCAACGTCCTGACTTTC
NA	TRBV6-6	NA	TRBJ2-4	CASSSRSAGWENIQYF	TGTGCCAGCAGTTCGAGGAGTGCAGGGTGGGAAAACATTCAGTACTTC
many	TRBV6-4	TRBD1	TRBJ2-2	CATRTGLDTGELFF	TGTGCCACCCGGACAGGGTTGGACACCGGGGAGCTGTTTTTT
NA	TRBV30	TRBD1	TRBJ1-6	CAIRDRGPSPLHF	TGTGCCATCCGTGACAGGGGGCCTTCACCCCTCCACTTT
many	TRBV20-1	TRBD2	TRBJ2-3	CSARDLLAGVIDTQYF	TGCAGTGCTAGAGATCTACTAGCGGGAGTCATAGATACGCAGTATTTT
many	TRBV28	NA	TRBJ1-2	CASSLPQLARNNYGYTF	TGTGCCAGCAGTTTACCTCAGCTCGCCAGGAATAACTATGGCTACACCTTC
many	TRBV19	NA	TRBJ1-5	CASSIAQGNQPQHF	TGTGCCAGTAGTATAGCTCAGGGTAATCAGCCCCAGCATTTT
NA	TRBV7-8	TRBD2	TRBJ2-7	CASSYHSGSQYF	TGTGCCAGCAGCTATCATAGCGGGAGCCAGTACTTC
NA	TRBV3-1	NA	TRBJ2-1	CASQMLGGAEGEQFF	TGTGCGTCTCAGATGCTAGGAGGAGCCGAAGGTGAGCAGTTCTTC
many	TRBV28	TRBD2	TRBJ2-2	CASRGGLVTPGELFF	TGTGCCAGCAGAGGGGGACTAGTTACCCCCGGGGAGCTGTTTTTT
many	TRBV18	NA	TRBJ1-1	CASRHEDFMNTEAFF	TGTGCCAGCAGACATGAGGATTTCATGAACACTGAAGCTTTCTTT
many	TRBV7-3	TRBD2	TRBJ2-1	CASSLLTSGYNEQFF	TGTGCCAGCAGCTTATTAACTAGCGGATACAATGAGCAGTTCTTC
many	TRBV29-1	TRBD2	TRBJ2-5	CSVNGLAGSETQYF	TGCAGCGTTAACGGACTAGCGGGATCAGAGACCCAGTACTTC
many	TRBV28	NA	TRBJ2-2	CASEVQDKGELFF	TGTGCCAGCGAGGTACAGGACAAAGGGGAGCTGTTTTTT
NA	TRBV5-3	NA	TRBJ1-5	CARRQRQLPQHF	TGTGCCAGAAGACAGCGACAGCTGCCCCAGCATTTT
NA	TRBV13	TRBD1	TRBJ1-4	CASSQMTGGGEKLFF	TGTGCCAGCAGCCAGATGACAGGGGGTGGTGAAAAACTGTTTTTT
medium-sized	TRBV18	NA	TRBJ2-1	CASSPTSDNEQFF	TGTGCCAGCTCGCCGACCAGTGACAATGAGCAGTTCTTC
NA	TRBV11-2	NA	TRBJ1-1	CASSLSQGRTEAFF	TGTGCCAGCAGCTTATCTCAGGGAAGAACTGAAGCTTTCTTT
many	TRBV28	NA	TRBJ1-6	CASSIARDGYSPLHF	TGTGCCAGCAGTATCGCCCGGGACGGGTATTCACCCCTCCACTTT
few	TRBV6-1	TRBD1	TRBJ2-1	CASRPGQGADEQFF	TGTGCCAGCAGACCGGGACAGGGGGCCGATGAGCAGTTCTTC
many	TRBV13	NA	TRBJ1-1	CASSGGARNTEAFF	TGTGCCAGCAGCGGGGGGGCACGGAACACTGAAGCTTTCTTT
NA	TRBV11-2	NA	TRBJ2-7	CASSLALAVEQYF	TGTGCCAGCAGCTTAGCCCTAGCAGTCGAGCAGTACTTC
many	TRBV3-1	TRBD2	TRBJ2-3	CASSQDRGLAGTDTQYF	TGTGCCAGCAGCCAAGACCGCGGACTAGCGGGCACAGATACGCAGTATTTT
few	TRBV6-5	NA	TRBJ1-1	CASSQGRGTEAFF	TGTGCCAGTTCCCAGGGGCGGGGCACTGAAGCTTTCTTT
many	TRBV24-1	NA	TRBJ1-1	CATSEAPGIRDTEAFF	TGTGCCACCAGTGAGGCCCCCGGAATACGAGACACTGAAGCTTTCTTT
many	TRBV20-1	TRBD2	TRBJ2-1	CSAFGLAGGLYNEQFF	TGCAGTGCTTTCGGACTAGCGGGCGGTCTCTACAATGAGCAGTTCTTC
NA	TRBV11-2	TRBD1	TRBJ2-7	CASSLVIPGQGADEQYF	TGTGCCAGCAGCCTTGTTATTCCGGGACAGGGGGCCGACGAGCAGTACTTC
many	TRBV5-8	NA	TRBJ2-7	CASSWRQVTYEQYF	TGTGCCAGCAGCTGGAGGCAGGTGACCTACGAGCAGTACTTC
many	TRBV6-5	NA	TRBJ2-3	CASSTLDGTQYF	TGTGCCAGCAGTACCCTAGACGGGACGCAGTATTTT
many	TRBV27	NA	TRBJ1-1	CASSLYEGSGEAFF	TGTGCCAGCAGTTTGTACGAGGGAAGTGGTGAAGCTTTCTTT
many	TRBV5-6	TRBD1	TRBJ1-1	CASSWDRHLNEAFF	TGTGCCAGCAGTTGGGACAGACATTTGAATGAAGCTTTCTTT
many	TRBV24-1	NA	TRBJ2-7	CATSETGRNYEQYF	TGTGCCACCAGTGAAACGGGACGGAACTACGAGCAGTACTTC
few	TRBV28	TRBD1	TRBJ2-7	CASRKQGASYEQYF	TGTGCCAGCAGGAAACAGGGGGCGTCTTACGAGCAGTACTTC
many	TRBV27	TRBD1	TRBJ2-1	CASSPGQENNEQFF	TGTGCCAGCAGTCCGGGACAGGAGAACAATGAGCAGTTCTTC
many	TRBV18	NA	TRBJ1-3	CASSTLGGPRSGNTIYF	TGTGCCAGCTCTACCCTCGGGGGGCCCCGCTCTGGAAACACCATATATTTT
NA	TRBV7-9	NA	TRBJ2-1	CASSSYRPGSNNEQFF	TGTGCCAGCAGCTCCTACCGCCCGGGGTCCAACAATGAGCAGTTCTTC
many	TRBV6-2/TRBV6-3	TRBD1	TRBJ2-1	CASSYPDRGLVAGRPDEQFF	TGTGCCAGCAGTTACCCTGACAGGGGGCTAGTAGCGGGACGTCCGGATGAGCAGTTCTTC
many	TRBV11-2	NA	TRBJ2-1	CASSLLPHNEQFF	TGTGCCAGCAGCTTACTCCCGCACAATGAGCAGTTCTTC
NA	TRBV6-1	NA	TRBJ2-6	CASGTPAFSGANVLTF	TGTGCCAGCGGGACACCGGCTTTCTCTGGGGCCAACGTCCTGACTTTC